The 9 T cell receptor beta chains below were found in one sample sequenced in a study of OX40 agonist ivuxolimab in advanced cancers. Generated by immunoSEQ multiplex PCR, the TCRdb table keeps only in-frame clones and is missing some. Of 90,000 to 100,000 clones in the sample, approximately 90% are singletons; the top ten hold 0.82%. Sequenced material: CD4+ or CD8+ T cells sorted from blood, taken in a trial of the OX40 agonist ivuxolimab. These receptor sequences come from an adult with an advanced solid tumor such as melanoma, head and neck, liver or kidney cancer.

The rearrangement joins TRBV5-1 to TRBJ2-1; TRBD2 agrees at 7 bases. CDR3 length: 15 amino acids. Germline trimming cut 1 base from V and 8 bases from J; bases unmatched to any gene: 9. CDR1 is SGHRS, CDR2 YFSETQ, per germline. CDR3 sequence reads: CASSLFTSVMDEQFF. The CDR3 DNA follows: TGCGCCAGCAGCTTGTTCACTAGCGTAATGGATGAGCAGTTCTTC.

The rearrangement joins TRBV12-5 to TRBJ1-5, with 7 bases identical to TRBD1. Germline trimming cut 5 bases from V and 0 bases from J; bases unmatched to any gene: 10. CDR1 is LGHNT and CDR2 is FRNRAP in the germline V gene. The CDR3 sequence is 17 residues long. The CDR3, as DNA: TGTGCTAGTGGTACCTCACTTGACAGGGATAGCAATCAGCCCCAGCATTTT. Translating gives CASGTSLDRDSNQPQHF.

This chain joins TRBV28 and TRBJ2-7; 8 bases are a match to TRBD2. The CDR3 is 17 residues long. Germline V gives CDR1 MDHEN, CDR2 SYDVKM. V dropped 5 bases and J dropped 2; count of bases not matched to a gene: 14. The CDR3 nucleotides read TGTGCCAGCAGTCCCGGGGGAGCGGGAGTAAGGACCTACGAGCAGTACTTC. Translation: CASSPGGAGVRTYEQYF.

This chain links TRBV7-6 with TRBJ2-7, with 8 bases aligning to TRBD2. The germline V gene encodes CDR1 SGHVS and CDR2 FNYEAQ. CDR3 length: 15 amino acids. CDR3 coding DNA: TGTGCCAGCAGCCCAGAAGCGGGAGCCTCCTCCGAGCAGTACGTC. Translated: CASSPEAGASSEQYV.

The V gene is TRBV7-8, the J gene TRBJ2-3; 8 bases match TRBD2. The CDR3 covers 16 residues. Trimming removed 4 bases from V and 3 bases from J; junction bases left unmatched: 9. Germline V lookup: CDR1 SGHVS, CDR2 FQNEAQ. CDR3 coding DNA: TGTGCCAGCAGCTCCCTAATCGGCGGGGGGACAGATACGCAGTATTTT. Protein product: CASSSLIGGGTDTQYF. The entire variable domain, with the rest obtained from reference TRBV7-8 and TRBJ2-3, is as follows: GAGVSQSPRYKVAKRGQDVALRCDPISGHVSLFWYQQALGQGPEFLTYFQNEAQLDKSGLPSDRFFAERPEGSVSTLKIQRTQQEDSAVYLCASSSLIGGGTDTQYFGPGTRLTVL.

The rearrangement links TRBV19 to TRBJ1-5; TRBD1 agrees at 10 bases. This CDR3 is 17 amino acids long. V shed 4 bases, J shed 5 bases, and the junction held 11 bases outside the gene matches. Per germline, CDR1 LNHDA and CDR2 SQIVND (reference sequence). The DNA for the CDR3 is TGTGCCAGTAGTACGCGGCGGACAGGGGGTCCCTATCAGCCCCAGCATTTT. Translated, it gives CASSTRRTGGPYQPQHF.

The chain links TRBV19 to TRBJ2-5; unclear D gene. Germline V lookup: CDR1 LNHDA, CDR2 SQIVND (reference sequence). V lost 3 bases and J lost 4, with 9 bases in between. The CDR3 contains 13 residues. CDR3 nucleotide sequence: TGTGCCAGTAGTATCCAGGTAGCAGAGACCCAGTACTTC. This gives the protein CASSIQVAETQYF.

This chain links TRBV16 with TRBJ1-2; D gene uncertain. Trimming cost V 0 bases and J 8 bases, with 10 bases left between them. The germline V gene has CDR1 KGHSY and CDR2 FQNENV. This CDR3 region has 13 residues. The CDR3 spells CASSQSPPGGYTF. The CDR3 DNA sequence: TGTGCCAGCAGCCAATCCCCCCCAGGAGGCTACACCTTC.

V usage is TRBV5-1 and J usage is TRBJ2-5; D is ambiguous. Trimming left V 0 bases short and J 4 bases short, with 4 bases between. The V gene's germline CDR1 is SGHRS and CDR2 YFSETQ. CDR3 size: 12 residues. The CDR3 DNA reads as TGCGCCAGCAGCTTGGATCGAGAGACCCAGTACTTC. Its translation: CASSLDRETQYF.